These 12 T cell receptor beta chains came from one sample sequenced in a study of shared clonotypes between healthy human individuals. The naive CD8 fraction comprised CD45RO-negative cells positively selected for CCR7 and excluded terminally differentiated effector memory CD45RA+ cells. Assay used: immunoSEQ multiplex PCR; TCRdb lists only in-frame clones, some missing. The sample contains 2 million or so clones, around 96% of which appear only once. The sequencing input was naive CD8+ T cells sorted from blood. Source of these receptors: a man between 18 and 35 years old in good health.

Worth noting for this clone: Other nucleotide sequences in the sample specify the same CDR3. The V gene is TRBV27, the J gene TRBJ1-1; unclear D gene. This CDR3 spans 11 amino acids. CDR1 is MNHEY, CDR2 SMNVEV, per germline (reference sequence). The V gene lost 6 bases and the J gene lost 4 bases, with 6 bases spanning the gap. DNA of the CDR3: TGTGCCAGCAGGGTAGGCACTGAAGCTTTCTTT. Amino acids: CASRVGTEAFF.

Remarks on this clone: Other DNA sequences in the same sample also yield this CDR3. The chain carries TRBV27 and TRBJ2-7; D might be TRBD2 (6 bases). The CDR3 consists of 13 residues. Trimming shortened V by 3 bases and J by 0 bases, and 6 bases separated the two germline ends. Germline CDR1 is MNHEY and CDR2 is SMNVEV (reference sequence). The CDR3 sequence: CASSLGLSYEQYF. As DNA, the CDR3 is TGTGCCAGCAGTTTGGGACTCTCCTACGAGCAGTACTTC.

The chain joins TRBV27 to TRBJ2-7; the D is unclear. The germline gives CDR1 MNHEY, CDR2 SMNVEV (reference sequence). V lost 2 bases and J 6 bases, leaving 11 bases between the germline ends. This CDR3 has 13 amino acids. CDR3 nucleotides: TGTGCCAGCAGTTTAGGGTCCCCGAGCGAGCAGTACTTC. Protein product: CASSLGSPSEQYF.

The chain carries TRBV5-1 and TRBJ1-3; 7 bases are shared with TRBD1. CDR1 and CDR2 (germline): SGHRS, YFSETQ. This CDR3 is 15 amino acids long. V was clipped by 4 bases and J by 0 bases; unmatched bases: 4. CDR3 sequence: CASSPGTASGNTIYF. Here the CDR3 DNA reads TGCGCCAGCAGCCCTGGGACAGCCTCTGGAAACACCATATATTTT. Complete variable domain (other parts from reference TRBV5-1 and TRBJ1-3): KAGVTQTPRYLIKTRGQQVTLSCSPISGHRSVSWYQQTPGQGLQFLFEYFSETQRNKGNFPGRFSGRQFSNSRSEMNVSTLELGDSALYLCASSPGTASGNTIYFGEGSWLTVV.

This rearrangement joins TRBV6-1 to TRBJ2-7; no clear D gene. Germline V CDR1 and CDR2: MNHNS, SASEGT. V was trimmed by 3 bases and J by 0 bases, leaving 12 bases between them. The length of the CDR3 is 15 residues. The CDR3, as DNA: TGTGCCAGCAGTGAGGATTCATCGAGCTCCTACGAGCAGTACTTC. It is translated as CASSEDSSSSYEQYF.

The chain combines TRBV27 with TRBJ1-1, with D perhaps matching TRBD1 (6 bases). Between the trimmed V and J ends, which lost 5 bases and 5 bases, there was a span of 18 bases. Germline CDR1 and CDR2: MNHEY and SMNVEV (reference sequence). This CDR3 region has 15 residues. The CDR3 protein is CASSPGGGQWTEAFF. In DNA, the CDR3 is TGTGCCAGCAGTCCTGGAGGGGGGCAGTGGACTGAAGCTTTCTTT.

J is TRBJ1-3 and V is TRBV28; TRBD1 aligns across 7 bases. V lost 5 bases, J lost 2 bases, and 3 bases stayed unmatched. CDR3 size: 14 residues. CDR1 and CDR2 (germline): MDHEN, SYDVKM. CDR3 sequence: CASSDTGAGNTIYF. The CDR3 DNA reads TGTGCCAGCAGTGATACAGGGGCTGGAAACACCATATATTTT.

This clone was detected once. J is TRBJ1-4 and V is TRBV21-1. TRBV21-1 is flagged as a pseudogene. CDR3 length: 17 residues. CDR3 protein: CASSKAVGRGPDEKLFF. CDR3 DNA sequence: TGTGCCAGCAGCAAAGCGGTGGGACGGGGGCCGGATGAAAAACTGTTTTTT.

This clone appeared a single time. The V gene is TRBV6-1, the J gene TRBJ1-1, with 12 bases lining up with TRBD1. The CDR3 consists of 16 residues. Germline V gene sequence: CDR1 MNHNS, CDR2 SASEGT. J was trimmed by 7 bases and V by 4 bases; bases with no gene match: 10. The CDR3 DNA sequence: TGTGCCAGCAGTGGACCAGGGGGACAGGGGGCAGTTGAAGCTTTCTTT. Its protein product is CASSGPGGQGAVEAFF.

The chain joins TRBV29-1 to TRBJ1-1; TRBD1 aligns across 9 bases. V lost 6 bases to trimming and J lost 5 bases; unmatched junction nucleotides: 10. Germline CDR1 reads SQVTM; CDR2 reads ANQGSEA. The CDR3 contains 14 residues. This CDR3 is CSVQGAKNCTEAFF. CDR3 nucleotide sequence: TGCAGCGTACAGGGGGCTAAGAACTGTACTGAAGCTTTCTTT.

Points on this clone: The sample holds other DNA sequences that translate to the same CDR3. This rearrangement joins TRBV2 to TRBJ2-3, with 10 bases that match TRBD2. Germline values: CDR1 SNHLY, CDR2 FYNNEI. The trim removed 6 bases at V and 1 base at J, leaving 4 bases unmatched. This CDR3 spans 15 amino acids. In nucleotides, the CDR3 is TGTGCCAGCAGCGCCGGGACTAGCGGCACAGATACGCAGTATTTT. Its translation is CASSAGTSGTDTQYF. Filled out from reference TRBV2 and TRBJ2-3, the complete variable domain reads EPEVTQTPSHQVTQMGQEVILRCVPISNHLYFYWYRQILGQKVEFLVSFYNNEISEKSEIFDDQFSVERPDGSNFTLKIRSTKLEDSAMYFCASSAGTSGTDTQYFGPGTRLTVL.

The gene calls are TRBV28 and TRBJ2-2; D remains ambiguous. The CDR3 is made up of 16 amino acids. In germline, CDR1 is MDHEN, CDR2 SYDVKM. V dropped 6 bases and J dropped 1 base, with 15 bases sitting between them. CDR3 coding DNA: TGTGCCAGCAGCCCCATCGAGTGGGAGAACACCGGGGAGCTGTTTTTT. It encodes CASSPIEWENTGELFF.